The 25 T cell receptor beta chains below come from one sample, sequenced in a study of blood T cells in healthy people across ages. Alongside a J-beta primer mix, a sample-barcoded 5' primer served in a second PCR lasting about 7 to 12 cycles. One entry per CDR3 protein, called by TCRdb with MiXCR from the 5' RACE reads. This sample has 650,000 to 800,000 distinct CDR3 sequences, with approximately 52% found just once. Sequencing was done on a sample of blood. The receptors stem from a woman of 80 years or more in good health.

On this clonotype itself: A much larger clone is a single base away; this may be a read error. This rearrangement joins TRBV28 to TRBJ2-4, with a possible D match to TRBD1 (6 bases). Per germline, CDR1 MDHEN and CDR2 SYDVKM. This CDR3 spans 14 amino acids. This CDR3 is CASSQGFAKSIQYF. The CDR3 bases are TGTGCCAGCAGCCAGGGGTTCGCCAAAAGCATTCAGTACTTC. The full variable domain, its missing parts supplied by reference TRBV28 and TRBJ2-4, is DVKVTQSSRYLVKRTGEKVFLECVQDMDHENMFWYRQDPGLGLRLIYFSYDVKMKEKGDIPEGYSVSREKKERFSLILESASTNQTSMYLCASSQGFAKSIQYFGAGTRLSVL.

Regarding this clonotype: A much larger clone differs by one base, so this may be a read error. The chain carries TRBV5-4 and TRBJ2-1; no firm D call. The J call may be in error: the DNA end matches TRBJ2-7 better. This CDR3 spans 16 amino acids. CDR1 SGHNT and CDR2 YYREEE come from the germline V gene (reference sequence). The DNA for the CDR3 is TGTGCCAGCAGCCACGAACTAAAGAGCTCCTACAATGAGCAGTACTTC. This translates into CASSHELKSSYNEQYF.

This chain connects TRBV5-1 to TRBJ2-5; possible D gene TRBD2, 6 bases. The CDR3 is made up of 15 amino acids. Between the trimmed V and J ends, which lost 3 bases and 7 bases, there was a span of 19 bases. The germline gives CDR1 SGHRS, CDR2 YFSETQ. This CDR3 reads CASSSGAAAAGTQYF. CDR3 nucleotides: TGCGCCAGCAGCTCTGGAGCGGCAGCAGCGGGGACCCAGTACTTC.

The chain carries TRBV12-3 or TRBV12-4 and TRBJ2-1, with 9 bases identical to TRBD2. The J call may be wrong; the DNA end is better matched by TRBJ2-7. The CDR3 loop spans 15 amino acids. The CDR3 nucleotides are TGTGCCAGCAGTCGTAGCGGGAGCTCCTACAATGAGCAGTACTTC. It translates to CASSRSGSSYNEQYF.

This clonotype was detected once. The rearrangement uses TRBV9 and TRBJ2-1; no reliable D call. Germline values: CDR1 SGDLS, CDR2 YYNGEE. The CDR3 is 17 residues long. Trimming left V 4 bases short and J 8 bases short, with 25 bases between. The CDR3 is CASSPRSLGSLVHEQFF. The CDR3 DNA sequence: TGTGCCAGCAGCCCCAGAAGCTTGGGGTCCCTTGTACATGAGCAGTTCTTC. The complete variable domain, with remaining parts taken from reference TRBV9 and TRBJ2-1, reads DSGVTQTPKHLITATGQRVTLRCSPRSGDLSVYWYQQSLDQGLQFLIQYYNGEERAKGNILERFSAQQFPDLHSELNLSSLELGDSALYFCASSPRSLGSLVHEQFFGPGTRLTVL.

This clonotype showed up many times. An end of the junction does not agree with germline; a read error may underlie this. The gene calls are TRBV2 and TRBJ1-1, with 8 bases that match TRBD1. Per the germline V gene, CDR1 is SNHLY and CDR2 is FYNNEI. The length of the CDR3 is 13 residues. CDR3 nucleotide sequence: TGTGCCAGCAGTAGACAGGGGAACCCTGAAGCTTTCTTT. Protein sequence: CASSRQGNPEAFF.

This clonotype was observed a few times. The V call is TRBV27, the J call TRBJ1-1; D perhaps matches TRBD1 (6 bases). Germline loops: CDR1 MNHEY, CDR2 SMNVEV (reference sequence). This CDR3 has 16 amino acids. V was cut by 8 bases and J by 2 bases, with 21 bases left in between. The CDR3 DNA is TGTGCCAGCCTTTCTGGGGGGCCAGACTTAAACACTGAAGCTTTCTTT. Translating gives CASLSGGPDLNTEAFF.

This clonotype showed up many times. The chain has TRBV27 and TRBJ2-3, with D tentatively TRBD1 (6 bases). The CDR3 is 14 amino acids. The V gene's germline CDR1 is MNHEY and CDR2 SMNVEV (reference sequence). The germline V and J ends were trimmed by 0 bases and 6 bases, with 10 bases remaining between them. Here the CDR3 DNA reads TGTGCCAGCAGTTTATCGCTTCAGGGGGATACGCAGTATTTT. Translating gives CASSLSLQGDTQYF.

CDR3: CAISGQNSPLHF. The CDR3 DNA reads TGTGCCATCAGCGGACAGAATTCACCCCTCCACTTT. V and J are TRBV10-3 and TRBJ1-6; tentatively, D is TRBD1 (6 bases). Germline V gene lookup returns CDR1 ENHRY and CDR2 SYGVKD. The germline V and J ends were trimmed by 6 bases and 7 bases, with 7 bases remaining between them. The CDR3 runs to 12 residues.

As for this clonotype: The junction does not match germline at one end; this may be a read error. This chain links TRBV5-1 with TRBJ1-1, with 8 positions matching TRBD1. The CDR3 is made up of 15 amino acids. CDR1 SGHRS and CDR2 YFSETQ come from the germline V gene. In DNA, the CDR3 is TGCGTCAGCAGCTTGGTAGGACAGGGGAACACTGAAGCTTTCTTT. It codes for CVSSLVGQGNTEAFF.

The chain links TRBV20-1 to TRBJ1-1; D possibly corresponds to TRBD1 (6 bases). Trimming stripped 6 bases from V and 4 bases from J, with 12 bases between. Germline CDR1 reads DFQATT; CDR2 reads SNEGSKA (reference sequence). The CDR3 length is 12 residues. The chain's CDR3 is CSADRFGTEAFF. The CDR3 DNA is TGCAGTGCAGACAGGTTCGGCACTGAAGCTTTCTTT.

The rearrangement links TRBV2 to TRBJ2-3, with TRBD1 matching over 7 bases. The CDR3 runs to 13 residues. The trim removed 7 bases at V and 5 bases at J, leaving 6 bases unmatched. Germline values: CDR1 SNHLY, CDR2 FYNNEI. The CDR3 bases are TGTGCCAGCACCAGGGGGTCCCAAGATACGCAGTATTTT. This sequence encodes CASTRGSQDTQYF.

The CDR3 reads CASSQGTNSNQPQHF. In nucleotides, the CDR3 is TGCGCCAGCAGCCAAGGGACAAATAGCAATCAGCCCCAGCATTTT. J is TRBJ1-5 and V is TRBV4-1, with D perhaps matching TRBD1 (5 bases). Trimming removed 1 base at V and 0 bases at J, with 7 bases between. The CDR3 sequence is 15 residues long. CDR1 is MGHRA and CDR2 is YSYEKL in the germline V gene.

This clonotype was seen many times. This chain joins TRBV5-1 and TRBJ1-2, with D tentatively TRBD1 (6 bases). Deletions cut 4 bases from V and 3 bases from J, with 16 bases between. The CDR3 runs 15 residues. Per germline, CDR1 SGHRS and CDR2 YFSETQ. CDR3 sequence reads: CASSMGWGLDYGYTF. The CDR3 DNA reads TGCGCCAGCAGCATGGGGTGGGGGCTCGACTATGGCTACACCTTC.

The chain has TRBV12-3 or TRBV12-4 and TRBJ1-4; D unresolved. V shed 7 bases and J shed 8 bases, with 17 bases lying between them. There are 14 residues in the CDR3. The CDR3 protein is CASTWAGLSEKLFF. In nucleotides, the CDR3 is TGTGCCAGCACCTGGGCAGGATTGAGCGAAAAACTGTTTTTT.

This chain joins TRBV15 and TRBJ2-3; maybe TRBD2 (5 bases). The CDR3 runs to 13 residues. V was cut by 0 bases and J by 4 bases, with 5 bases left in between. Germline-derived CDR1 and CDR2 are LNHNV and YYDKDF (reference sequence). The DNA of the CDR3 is TGTGCCACCAGCAGAGAGGGAGCAGATACGCAGTATTTT. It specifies CATSREGADTQYF.

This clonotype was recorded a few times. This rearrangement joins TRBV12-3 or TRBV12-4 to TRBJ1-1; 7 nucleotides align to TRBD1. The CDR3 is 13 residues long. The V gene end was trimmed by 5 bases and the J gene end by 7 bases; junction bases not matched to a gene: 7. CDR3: CASSLGTAIEAFF. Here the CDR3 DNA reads TGTGCCAGCAGTCTGGGGACAGCAATTGAAGCTTTCTTT.

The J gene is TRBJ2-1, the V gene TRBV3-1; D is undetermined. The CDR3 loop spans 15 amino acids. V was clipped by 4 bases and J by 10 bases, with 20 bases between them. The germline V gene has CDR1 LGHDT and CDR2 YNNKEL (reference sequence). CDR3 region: CASSPSPSRSGEQFF. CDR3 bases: TGTGCCAGCAGCCCCTCCCCATCGCGGAGTGGGGAGCAGTTCTTC.

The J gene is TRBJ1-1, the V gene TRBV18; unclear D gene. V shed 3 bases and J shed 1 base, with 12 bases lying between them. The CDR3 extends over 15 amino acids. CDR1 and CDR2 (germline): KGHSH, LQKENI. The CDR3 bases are TGTGCCAGCTCACCTAACAGCAATAAGAACACTGAAGCTTTCTTT. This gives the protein CASSPNSNKNTEAFF.

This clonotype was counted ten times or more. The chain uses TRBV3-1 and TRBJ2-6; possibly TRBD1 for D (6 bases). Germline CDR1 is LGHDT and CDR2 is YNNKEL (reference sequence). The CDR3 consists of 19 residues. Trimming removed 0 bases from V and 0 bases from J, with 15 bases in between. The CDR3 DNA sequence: TGTGCCAGCAGCCAAGAAAGACCGGGACATTACTCTGGGGCCAACGTCCTGACTTTC. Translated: CASSQERPGHYSGANVLTF.

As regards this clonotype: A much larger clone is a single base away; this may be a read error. The CDR3 DNA follows: TGTGCCTGCAGTCCAACCGGTTCGACAGGGGCCAACTCCTACGAGCAGTACTTC. Translation: CACSPTGSTGANSYEQYF. The chain carries TRBV28 and TRBJ2-7; 8 positions match TRBD1. Germline CDR1 MDHEN, CDR2 SYDVKM. The CDR3 consists of 18 residues.

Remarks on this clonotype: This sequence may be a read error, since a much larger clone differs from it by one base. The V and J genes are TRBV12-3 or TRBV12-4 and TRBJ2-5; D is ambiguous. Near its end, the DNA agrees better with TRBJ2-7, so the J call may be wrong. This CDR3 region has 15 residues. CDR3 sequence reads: CASSLPVVTNYEQYF. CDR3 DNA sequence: TGTGCCAGCAGTTTGCCCGTGGTAACCAACTACGAGCAGTACTTC.

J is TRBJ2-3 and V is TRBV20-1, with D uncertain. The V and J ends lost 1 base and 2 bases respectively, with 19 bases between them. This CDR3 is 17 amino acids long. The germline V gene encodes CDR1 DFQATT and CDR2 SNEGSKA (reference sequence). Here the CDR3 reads CSARAVAGPLDTDTQYF. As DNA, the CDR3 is TGCAGTGCTAGAGCCGTAGCCGGGCCCTTAGACACAGATACGCAGTATTTT.

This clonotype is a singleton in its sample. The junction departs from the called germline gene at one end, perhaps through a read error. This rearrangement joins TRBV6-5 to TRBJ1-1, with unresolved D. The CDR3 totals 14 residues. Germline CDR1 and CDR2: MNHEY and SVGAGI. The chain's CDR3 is CASSYAPGRDETFF. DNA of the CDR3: TGTGCCAGCAGTTACGCCCCTGGAAGGGATGAAACTTTCTTT.

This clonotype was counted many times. CDR3 region: CASRDRADTQYF. The DNA for the CDR3 is TGTGCCAGCAGGGACAGGGCAGATACGCAGTATTTT. V gene TRBV2 combines with J gene TRBJ2-3; 8 bases line up with TRBD1. The CDR3 covers 12 residues. Per the germline V gene, CDR1 is SNHLY and CDR2 is FYNNEI. J gave up 4 bases and V 6 bases, and 0 bases lay outside the gene matches.